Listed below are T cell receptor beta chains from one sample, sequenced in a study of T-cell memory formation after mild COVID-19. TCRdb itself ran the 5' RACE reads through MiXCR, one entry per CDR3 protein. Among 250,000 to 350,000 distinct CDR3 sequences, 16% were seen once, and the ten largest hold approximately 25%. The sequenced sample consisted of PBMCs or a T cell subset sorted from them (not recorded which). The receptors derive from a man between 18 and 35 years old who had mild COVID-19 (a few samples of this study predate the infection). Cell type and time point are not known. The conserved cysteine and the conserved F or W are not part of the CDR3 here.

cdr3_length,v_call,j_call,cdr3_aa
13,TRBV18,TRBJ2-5,ASSPPGPLRETQY
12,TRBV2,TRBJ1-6,ASSATGSNSPLH
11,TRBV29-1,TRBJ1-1,SVERGRATEAF
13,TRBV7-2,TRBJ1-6,ASSPDRGNYSPLH
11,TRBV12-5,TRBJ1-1,ASAVSRNTEAF
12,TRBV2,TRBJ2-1,ASSEGAGRDEQF
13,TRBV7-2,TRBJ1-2,ASSSTGGGPGGYT
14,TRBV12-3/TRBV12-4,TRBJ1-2,ASSLGVGERVYGYT
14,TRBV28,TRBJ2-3,ASSPRTRTRTDTQY
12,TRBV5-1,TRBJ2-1,ASSPGTAYNEQF
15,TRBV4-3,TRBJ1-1,ASSRKGPGQGGSDAF
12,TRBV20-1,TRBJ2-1,SASGTGRLNEQF
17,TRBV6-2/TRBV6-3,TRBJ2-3,ASSYDRSGGAHSTDTQY
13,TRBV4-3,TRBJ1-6,ASSQVLGQNSPLH
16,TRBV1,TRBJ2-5,TSSQDLPSGGPGETQY
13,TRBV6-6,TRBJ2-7,ASSNALFGAYEQY
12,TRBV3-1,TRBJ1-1,ASSRRTDNTEAF
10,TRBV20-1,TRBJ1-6,SAWGLTSPLH
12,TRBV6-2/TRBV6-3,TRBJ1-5,ASSYISGNQPQH
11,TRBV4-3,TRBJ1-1,ASSRDLNTEAF
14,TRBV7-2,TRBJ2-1,ASSLIALAGASEQF
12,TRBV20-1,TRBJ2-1,SASWGGLGNEQF
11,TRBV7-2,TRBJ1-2,ASSLGPERGYT
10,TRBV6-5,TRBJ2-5,ASRGGPETQY
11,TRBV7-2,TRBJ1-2,ASSPEAGRGYT
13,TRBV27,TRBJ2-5,ASSLSRGARETQY
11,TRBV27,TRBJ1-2,ASSWGPNYGYT
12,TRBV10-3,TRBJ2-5,AISPRGGEETQY
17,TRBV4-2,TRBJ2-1,ASSQEGTPSGDPLIEQF
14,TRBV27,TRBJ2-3,ASSLKAGGIQDTQY
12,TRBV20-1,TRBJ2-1,SAPTSGGMNEQF
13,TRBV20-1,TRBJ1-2,SARVSIGVNYGYT
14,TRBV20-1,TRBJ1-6,SARLLPSSYNSPLH
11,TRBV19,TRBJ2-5,ASSTGIRETQY
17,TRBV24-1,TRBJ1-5,ATSDRATGWGASNQPQH
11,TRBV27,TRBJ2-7,ASSLRFGYEQY
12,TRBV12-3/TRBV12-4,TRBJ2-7,ASTPGLAVYEQY
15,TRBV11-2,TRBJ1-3,ASSLDGPLSSGNTIY
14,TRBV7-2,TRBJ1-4,ASSLAAAFGNEKLF
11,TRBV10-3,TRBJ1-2,AIRYDRGGGYT
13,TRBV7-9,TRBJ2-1,ASSLRTNQGNEQF
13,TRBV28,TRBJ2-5,ASNLGQGGQETQY
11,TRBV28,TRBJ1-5,ASGGQFNQPQH
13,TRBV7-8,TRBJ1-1,ASSLTTARFSEAF
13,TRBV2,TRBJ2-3,ASSEAGGRTDTQY
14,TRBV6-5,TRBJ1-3,ASSSSLQGGGNTIY
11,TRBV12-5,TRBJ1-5,ASGLVSSQPQH
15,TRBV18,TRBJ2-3,ASSPLAGAGRTDTQY
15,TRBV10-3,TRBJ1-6,AISESAGVRVQSPLH
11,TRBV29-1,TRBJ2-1,SVERDHSNEQF
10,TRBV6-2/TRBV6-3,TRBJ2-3,ASSNPADTQY
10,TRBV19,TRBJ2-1,ASSPLGIEQF